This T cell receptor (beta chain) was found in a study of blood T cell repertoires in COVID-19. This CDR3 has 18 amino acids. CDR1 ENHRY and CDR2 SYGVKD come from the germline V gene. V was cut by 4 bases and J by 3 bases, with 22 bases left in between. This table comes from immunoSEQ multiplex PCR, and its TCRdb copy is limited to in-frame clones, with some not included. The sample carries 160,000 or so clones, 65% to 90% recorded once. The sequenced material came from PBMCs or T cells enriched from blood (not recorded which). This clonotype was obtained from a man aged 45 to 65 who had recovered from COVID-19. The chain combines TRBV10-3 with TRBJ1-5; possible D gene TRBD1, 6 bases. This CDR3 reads CAISALLGARGDNQPQHF. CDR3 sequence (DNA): TGTGCCATCAGTGCACTCCTTGGGGCCAGGGGCGACAATCAGCCCCAGCATTTT.